This T cell receptor beta chain was sequenced during a study of human T cells and chemical hapten exposure. This sample's time point: patch test 1, 2 weeks after DPC sensitization. The treatment denotes: therapeutic diphenylcyclopropenone sensitization with weekly scalp DPC. CDR1 and CDR2 (germline): KGHDR, SFDVKD. V trimming: 1 base; J trimming: 2 bases; junction bases outside the gene matches: 6. The CDR3 consists of 16 residues. About this clonotype itself: Its antigen is currently unknown.

Points from the study as a whole: With alopecia, donors may have immune responses unlike healthy people's. Patch test score rose with PT1 expanded TCRs, significant at 8, 16, 32, not 4.

Original methodology: A per-sample median of around 100,000 TCRs was observed, with a range of about 23,224 to 750,000. In TCRdb, the RACE reads were re-called with MiXCR into one record per CDR3 protein. TCRdb's processing, not the authors' own work, is the source of the V and J calls. The profile shows 300,000 to 450,000 distinct CDR3 sequences, more than 4.5% of them singletons. This rearrangement joins TRBV24-1 to TRBJ2-7; 8 nucleotides align to TRBD2. The receptor was derived from a woman between 50 and 59 years old with alopecia areata. Some clones in this sample may be carry-over from other donors' samples. Sequences were derived from whole blood, sampled in connection with sensitization to the hapten diphenylcyclopropenone (DPC). CDR3 coding DNA: TGTGCCACCAGTGATTTCGAACGGGAGGGGACCTACGAGCAGTACTTC. Residues: CATSDFEREGTYEQYF.